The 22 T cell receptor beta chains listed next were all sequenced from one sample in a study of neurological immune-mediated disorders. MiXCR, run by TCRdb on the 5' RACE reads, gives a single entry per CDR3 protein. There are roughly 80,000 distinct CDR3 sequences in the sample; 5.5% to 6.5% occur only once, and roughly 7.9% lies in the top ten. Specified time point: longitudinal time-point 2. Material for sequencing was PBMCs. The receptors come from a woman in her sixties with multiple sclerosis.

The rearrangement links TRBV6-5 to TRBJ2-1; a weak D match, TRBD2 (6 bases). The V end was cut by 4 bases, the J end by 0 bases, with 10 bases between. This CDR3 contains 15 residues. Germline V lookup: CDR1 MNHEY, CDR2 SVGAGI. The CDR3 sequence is CASSSDGSSYNEQFF. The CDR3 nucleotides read TGTGCCAGCAGTTCAGACGGGAGCTCCTACAATGAGCAGTTCTTC.

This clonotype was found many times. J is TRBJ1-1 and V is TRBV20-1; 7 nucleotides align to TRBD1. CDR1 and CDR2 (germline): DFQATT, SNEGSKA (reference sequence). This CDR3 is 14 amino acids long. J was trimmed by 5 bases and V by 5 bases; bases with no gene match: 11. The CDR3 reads CSAAGDRVRTEAFF. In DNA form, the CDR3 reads TGCAGTGCTGCCGGAGACAGGGTGAGAACTGAAGCTTTCTTT.

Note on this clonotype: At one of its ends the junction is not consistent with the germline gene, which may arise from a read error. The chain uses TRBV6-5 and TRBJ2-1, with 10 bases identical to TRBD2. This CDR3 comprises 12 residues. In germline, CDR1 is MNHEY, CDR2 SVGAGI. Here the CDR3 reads CVSSLSGGASFF. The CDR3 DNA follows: TGTGTCAGCAGCCTCAGCGGGGGGGCTTCGTTCTTC.

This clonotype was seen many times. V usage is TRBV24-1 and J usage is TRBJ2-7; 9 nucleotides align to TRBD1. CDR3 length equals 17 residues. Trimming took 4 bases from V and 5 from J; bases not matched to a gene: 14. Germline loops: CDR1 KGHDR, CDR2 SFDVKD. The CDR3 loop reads CATSEESLDRGSNEQYF. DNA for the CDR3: TGTGCCACCAGTGAAGAATCCCTGGACAGGGGAAGTAACGAGCAGTACTTC.

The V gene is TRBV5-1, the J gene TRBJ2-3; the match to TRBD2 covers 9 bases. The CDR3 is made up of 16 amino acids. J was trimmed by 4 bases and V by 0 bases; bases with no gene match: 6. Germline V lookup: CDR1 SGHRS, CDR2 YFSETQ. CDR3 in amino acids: CASSLAVAGDPDTQYF. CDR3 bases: TGCGCCAGCAGCTTGGCGGTAGCGGGGGATCCAGATACGCAGTATTTT.

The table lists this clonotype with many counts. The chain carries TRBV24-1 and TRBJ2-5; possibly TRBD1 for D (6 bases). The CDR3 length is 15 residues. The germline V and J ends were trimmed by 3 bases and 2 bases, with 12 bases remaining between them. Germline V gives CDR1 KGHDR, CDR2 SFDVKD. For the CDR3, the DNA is TGTGCCACCAGTGATCCCGCCAGGGGTCAAGAGACCCAGTACTTC. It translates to CATSDPARGQETQYF.

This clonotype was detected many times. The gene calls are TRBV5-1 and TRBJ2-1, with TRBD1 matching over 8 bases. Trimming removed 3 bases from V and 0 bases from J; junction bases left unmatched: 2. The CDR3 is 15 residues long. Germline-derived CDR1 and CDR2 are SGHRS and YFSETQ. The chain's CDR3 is CASSSTGVSYNEQFF. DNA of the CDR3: TGCGCCAGCAGCTCGACAGGGGTCTCCTACAATGAGCAGTTCTTC.

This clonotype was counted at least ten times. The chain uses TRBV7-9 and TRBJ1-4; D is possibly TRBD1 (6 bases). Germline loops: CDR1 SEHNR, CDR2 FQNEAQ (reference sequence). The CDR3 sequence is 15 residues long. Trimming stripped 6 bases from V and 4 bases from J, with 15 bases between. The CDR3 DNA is TGTGCCAGCAGGTCCAACCAGGGGATTAATGAAAAACTGTTTTTT. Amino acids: CASRSNQGINEKLFF.

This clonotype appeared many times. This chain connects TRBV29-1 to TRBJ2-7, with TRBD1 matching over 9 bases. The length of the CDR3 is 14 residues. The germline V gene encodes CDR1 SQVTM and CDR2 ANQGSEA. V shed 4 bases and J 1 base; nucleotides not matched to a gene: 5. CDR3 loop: CSVGGGQGSYEQYF. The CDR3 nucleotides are TGCAGCGTTGGGGGGGGACAGGGATCCTACGAGCAGTACTTC.

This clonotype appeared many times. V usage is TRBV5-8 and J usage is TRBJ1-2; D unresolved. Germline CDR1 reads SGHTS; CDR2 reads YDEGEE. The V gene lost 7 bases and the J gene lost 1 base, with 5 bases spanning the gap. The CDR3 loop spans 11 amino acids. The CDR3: CASGINYGYTF. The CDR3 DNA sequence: TGTGCCAGCGGGATTAACTATGGCTACACCTTC.

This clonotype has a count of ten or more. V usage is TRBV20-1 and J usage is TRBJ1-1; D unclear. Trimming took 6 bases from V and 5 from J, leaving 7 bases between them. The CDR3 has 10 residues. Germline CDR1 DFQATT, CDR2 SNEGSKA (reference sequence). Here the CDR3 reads CSAFMTEAFF. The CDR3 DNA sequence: TGCAGTGCATTTATGACTGAAGCTTTCTTT.

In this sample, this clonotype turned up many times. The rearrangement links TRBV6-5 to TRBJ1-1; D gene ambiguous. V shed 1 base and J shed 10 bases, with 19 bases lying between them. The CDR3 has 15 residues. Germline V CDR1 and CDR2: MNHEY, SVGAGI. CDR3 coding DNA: TGTGCCAGCAGTTACTTCGGGGTCTCCAAGGAGCGAGCTTTCTTT. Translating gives CASSYFGVSKERAFF.

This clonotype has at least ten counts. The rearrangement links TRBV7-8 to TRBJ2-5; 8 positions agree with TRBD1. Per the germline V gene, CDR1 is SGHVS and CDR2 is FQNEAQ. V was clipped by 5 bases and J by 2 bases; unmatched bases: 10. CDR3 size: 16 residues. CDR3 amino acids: CASSPRTGRPQETQYF. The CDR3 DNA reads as TGTGCCAGCAGCCCTAGGACAGGGAGGCCTCAAGAGACCCAGTACTTC.

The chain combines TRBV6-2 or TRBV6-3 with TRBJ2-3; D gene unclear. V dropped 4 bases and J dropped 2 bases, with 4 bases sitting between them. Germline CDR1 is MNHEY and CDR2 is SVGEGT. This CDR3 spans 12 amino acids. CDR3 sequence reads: CASSSHTDTQYF. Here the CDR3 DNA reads TGTGCCAGCAGTTCTCACACAGATACGCAGTATTTT.

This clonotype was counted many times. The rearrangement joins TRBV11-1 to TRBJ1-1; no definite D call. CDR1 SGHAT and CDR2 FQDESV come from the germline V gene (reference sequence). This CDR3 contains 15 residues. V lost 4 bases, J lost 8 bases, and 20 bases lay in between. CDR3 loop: CASSSIYPAGPEAFF. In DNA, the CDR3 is TGTGCCAGCAGCTCAATCTACCCTGCCGGGCCCGAAGCTTTCTTT. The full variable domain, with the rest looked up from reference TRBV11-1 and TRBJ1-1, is EAEVAQSPRYKITEKSQAVAFWCDPISGHATLYWYRQILGQGPELLVQFQDESVVDDSQLPKDRFSAERLKGVDSTLKIQPAELGDSAMYLCASSSIYPAGPEAFFGQGTRLTVV.

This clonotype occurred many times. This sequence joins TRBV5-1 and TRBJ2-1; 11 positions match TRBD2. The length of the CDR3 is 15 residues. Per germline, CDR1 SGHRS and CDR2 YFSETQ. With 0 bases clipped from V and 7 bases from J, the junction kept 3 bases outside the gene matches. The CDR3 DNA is TGCGCCAGCAGCTTGGTAGCGGGGGGGCCGAATGAGCAGTTCTTC. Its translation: CASSLVAGGPNEQFF.

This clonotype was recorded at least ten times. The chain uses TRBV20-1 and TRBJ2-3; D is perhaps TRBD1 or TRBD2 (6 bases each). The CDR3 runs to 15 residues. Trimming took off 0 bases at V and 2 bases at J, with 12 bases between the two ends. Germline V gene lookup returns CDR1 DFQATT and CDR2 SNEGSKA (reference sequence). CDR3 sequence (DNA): TGCAGTGCTAGAGACGGGCGGGGACACACAGATACGCAGTATTTT. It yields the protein CSARDGRGHTDTQYF.

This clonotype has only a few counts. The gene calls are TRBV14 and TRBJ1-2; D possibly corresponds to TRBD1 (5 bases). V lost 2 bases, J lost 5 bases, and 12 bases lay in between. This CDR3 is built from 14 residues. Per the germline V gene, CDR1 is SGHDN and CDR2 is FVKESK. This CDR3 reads CASSQQWGPYGYTF. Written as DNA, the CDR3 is TGTGCCAGCAGCCAACAATGGGGCCCTTATGGCTACACCTTC.

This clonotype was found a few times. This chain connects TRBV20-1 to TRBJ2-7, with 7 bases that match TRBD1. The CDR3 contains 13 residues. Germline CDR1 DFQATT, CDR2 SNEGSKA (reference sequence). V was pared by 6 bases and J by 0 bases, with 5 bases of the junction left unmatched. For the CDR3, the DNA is TGCAGTGCGTCTAGGACAGGCTCCTACGAGCAGTACTTC. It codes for CSASRTGSYEQYF.

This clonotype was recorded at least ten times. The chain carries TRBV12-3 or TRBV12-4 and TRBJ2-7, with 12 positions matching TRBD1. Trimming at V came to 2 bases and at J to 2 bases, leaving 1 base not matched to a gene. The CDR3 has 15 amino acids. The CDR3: CASSLWDRGPYEQYF. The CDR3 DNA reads TGTGCCAGCAGTTTATGGGACAGGGGGCCCTACGAGCAGTACTTC.

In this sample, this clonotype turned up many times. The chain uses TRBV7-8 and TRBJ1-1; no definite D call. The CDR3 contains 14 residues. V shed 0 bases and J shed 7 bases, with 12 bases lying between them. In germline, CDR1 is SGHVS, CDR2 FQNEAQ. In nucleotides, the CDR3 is TGTGCCAGCAGCTTAGCGCTCGGCTACAGTGAAGCTTTCTTT. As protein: CASSLALGYSEAFF.

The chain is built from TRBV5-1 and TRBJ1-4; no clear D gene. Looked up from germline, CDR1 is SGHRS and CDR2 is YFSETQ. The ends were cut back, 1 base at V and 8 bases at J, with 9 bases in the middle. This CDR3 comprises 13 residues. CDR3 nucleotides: TGCGCCAGCAGCTTGAGTAGCGAGGAAAAACTGTTTTTT. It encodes CASSLSSEEKLFF.